The present T cell receptor beta chain was sequenced within a study of technical replicates of blood from a handful of donors. TCRdb's copy holds only in-frame clones and misses some; the assay was immunoSEQ multiplex PCR. The table includes some 47,000 clones, roughly 92% detected once. Germline V gene sequence: CDR1 KGHSH, CDR2 LQKENI. The CDR3 has 13 amino acids. V was shortened by 3 bases and J by 4 bases, with 9 bases between the two germline ends. The chain employs TRBV18 and TRBJ1-1; D not resolved. The clonotype was recovered from a human donor in good health. Some clones in this sample may be carry-over from other donors' samples. What was sequenced was PBMCs. DNA of the CDR3: TGTGCCAGCTCACCGACTTCAACCACTGAAGCTTTCTTT. Translating it yields CASSPTSTTEAFF.